This TCR beta chain was identified in a study of breast tumors, draining lymph nodes, adjacent tissues (dated by TCRdb to 2015 to 2016). About the study as a whole: Breast cancer patients provided tumor, adjacent nontumor tissue and axillary lymph nodes, and the study compared the TCR beta repertoires across these three sources. In human breast cancer, the study set out to evaluate how tumor, surrounding tissue and draining lymph node repertoires relate to one another and whether T cells may move between these sites. Summary of the overall study and its limitations: Tumor and nontumor tissue repertoires were significantly more similar in luminal-like than in basal-like breast cancer. The study presented the conclusion that tumor T cells originate in lymph nodes as consistent with a hypothesis, not as something directly demonstrated. Tumor T-cell repertoires showed less diversity than lymph node repertoires and more diversity than nontumor tissue repertoires, and tumor T-cell repertoires showed preferential V and J gene usage. The data were considered consistent with most tumor T cells being derived from the lymph node and subsequently expanding within tumor tissue.

TCRdb shows the sequencer as Illumina HiSeq 2000. Multiplex PCR amplification was used to generate the TCR beta chain libraries. High-throughput sequencing was used to analyze the amplified TCR beta chain products. In-frame beta chains were kept once TCRdb had trimmed the public reads at Q25 with fastp and called clones with MiXCR. Every entry covers one CDR3 protein and lists the most common genes and DNA from its rows. The sample table contains some 150,000 distinct CDR3 sequences; only one count was recorded for approximately 33% of them. Jointly, the top ten make up approximately 3.9% of the sample. The lymph node samples were taken from the axillary draining lymph nodes of breast cancer patients. This clonotype was seen many times. The clone's antigen remains unknown. Within one base of it there is no much larger clone, and no base qualities were kept. The origin of this receptor is a female donor with breast cancer. Some clones in this sample may be carry-over from other donors' samples. Sequencing was performed on axillary lymph node tissue.

CDR3 sequence: CASRQGSGANVLTF. The DNA sequence is TGTGCCAGCAGACAGGGCTCTGGGGCCAACGTCCTGACTTTC. The V and J genes are TRBV7-3 and TRBJ2-6; the D segment could be TRBD1, given 6 matching bases. Trimming removed 6 bases from V and 0 bases from J, leaving 6 bases between the germline ends. As encoded in the germline V gene, CDR1 is SGHTA while CDR2 is FQGTGA. Including cysteine and phenylalanine, the CDR3 has 14 amino acids. Just CDR3 DNA is preserved here, 42 bases in frame from base 1.